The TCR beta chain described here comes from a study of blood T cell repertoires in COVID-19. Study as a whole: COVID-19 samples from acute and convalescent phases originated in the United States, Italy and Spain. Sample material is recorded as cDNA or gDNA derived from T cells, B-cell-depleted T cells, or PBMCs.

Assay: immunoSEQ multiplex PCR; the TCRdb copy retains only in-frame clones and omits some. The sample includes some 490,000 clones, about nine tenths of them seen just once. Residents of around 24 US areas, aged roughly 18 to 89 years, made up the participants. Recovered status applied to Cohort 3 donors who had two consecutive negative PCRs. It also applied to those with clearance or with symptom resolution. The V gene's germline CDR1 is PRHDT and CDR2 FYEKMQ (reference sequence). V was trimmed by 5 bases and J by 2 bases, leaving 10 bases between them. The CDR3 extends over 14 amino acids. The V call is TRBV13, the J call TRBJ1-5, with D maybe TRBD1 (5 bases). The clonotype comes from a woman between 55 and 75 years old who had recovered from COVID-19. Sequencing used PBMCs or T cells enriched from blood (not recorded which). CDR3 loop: CASSLGGGNQPQHF. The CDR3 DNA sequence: TGTGCCAGCAGCCTGGGGGGGGGCAATCAGCCCCAGCATTTT.